This T cell receptor beta chain was profiled in a study of T cell responses to AZD1222 COVID-19 vaccine. CDR3 length: 15 amino acids. V lost 6 bases, J lost 2 bases, and 9 bases stayed unmatched. The germline V gene has CDR1 SNHLY and CDR2 FYNNEI. TCRdb keeps only in-frame clones here, not all; method: immunoSEQ multiplex PCR. The sample carries some 99,000 clones, about 88% recorded once. Study results and limitations: Most donors were white British, females outnumbered males, and clonal diversity was possibly underestimated. Nearly half of spike-specific TCRs reportedly target unmutated variant regions. Two doses of AZD1222 preceded a rise in Spike-specific TCR breadth and depth.

As concerns this clone: The antigen is unknown.

The material sequenced was peripheral blood, taken 28 days after the second AZD1222 dose. The TCR originated in an adult who received the AZD1222 COVID-19 vaccine. V is TRBV2 and J is TRBJ1-1; 7 bases are a match to TRBD1. The CDR3 bases are TGTGCCAGCAGAGCCCGACAGGGAGACAACACTGAAGCTTTCTTT. Translated, it gives CASRARQGDNTEAFF.